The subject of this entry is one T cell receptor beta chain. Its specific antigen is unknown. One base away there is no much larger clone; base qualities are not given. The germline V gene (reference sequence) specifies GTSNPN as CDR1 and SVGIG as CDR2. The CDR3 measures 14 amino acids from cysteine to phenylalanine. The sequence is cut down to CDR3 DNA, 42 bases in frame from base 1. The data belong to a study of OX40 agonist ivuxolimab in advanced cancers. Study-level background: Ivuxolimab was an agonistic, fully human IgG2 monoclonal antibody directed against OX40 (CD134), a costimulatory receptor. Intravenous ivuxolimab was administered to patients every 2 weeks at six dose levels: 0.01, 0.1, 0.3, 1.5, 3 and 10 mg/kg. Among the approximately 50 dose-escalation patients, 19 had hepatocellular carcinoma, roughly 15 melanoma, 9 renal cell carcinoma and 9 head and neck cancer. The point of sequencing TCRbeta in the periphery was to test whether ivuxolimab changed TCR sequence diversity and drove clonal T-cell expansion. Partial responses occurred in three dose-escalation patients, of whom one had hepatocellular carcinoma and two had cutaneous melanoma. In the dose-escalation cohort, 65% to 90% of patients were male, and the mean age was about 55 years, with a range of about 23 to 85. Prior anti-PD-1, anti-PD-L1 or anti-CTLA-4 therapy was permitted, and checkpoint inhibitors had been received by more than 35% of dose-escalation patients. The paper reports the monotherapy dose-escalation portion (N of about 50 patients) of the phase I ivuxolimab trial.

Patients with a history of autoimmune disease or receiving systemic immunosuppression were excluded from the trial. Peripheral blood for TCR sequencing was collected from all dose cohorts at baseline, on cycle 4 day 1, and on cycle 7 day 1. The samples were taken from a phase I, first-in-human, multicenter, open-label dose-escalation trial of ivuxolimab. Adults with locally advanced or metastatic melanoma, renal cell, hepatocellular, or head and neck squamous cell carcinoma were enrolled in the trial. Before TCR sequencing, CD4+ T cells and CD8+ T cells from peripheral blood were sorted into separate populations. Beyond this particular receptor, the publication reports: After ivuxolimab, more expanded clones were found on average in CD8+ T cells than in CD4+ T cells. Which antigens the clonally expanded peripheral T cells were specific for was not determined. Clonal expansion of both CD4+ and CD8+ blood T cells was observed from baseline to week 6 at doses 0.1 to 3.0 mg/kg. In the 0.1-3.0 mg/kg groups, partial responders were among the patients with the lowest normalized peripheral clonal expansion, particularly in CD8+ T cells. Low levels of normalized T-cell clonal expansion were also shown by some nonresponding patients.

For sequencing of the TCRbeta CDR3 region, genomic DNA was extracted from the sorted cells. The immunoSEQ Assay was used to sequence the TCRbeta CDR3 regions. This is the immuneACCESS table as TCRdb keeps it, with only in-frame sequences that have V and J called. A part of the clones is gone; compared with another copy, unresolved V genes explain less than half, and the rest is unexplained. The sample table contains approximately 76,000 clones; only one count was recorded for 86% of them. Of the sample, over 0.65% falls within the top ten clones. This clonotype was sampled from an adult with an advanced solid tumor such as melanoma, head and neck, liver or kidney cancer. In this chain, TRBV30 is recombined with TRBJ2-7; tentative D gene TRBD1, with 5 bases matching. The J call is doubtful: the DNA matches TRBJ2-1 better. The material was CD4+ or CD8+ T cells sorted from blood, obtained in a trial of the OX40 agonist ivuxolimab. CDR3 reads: CASSGQGGNNEQFF. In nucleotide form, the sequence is TGTGCCTCCTCAGGGCAGGGCGGCAACAATGAGCAGTTCTTC.